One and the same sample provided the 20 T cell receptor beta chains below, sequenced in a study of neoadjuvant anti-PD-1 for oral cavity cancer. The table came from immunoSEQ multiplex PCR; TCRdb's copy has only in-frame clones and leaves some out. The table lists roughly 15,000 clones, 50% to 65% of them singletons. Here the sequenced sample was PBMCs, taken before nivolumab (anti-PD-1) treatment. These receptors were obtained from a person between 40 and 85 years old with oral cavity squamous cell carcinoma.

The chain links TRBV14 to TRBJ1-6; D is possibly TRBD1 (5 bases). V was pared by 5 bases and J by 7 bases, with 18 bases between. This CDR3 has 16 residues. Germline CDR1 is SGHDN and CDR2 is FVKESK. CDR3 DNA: TGTGCCAGCAGCAACCACGGGGCGGGCAGAAATTCACCCCTCCACTTT. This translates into CASSNHGAGRNSPLHF.

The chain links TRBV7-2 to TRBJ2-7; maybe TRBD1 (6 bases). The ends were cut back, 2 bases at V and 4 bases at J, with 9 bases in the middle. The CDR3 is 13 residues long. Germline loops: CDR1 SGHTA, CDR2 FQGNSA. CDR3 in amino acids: CASSLNREYEQYF. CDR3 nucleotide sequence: TGTGCCAGCAGCTTAAACAGGGAATACGAGCAGTACTTC.

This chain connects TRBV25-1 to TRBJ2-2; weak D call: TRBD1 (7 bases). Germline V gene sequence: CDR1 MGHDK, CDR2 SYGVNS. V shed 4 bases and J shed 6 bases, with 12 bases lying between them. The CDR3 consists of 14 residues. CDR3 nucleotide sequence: TGTGCCAGCAGTGGGGCCAGGGGGGCCGGGGAGCTGTTTTTT. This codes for CASSGARGAGELFF. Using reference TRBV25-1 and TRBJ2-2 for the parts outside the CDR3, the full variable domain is EADIYQTPRYLVIGTGKKITLECSQTMGHDKMYWYQQDPGMELHLIHYSYGVNSTEKGDLSSESTVSRIRTEHFPLTLESARPSHTSQYLCASSGARGAGELFFGEGSRLTVL.

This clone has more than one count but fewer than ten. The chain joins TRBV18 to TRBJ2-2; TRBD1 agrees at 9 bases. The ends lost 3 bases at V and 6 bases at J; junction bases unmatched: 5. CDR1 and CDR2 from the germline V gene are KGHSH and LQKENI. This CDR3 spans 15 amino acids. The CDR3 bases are TGTGCCAGCTCACCTCTGGGACAGGGTGCCGGGGAGCTGTTTTTT. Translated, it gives CASSPLGQGAGELFF. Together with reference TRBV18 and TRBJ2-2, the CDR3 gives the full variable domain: NAGVMQNPRHLVRRRGQEARLRCSPMKGHSHVYWYRQLPEEGLKFMVYLQKENIIDESGMPKERFSAEFPKEGPSILRIQQVVRGDSAAYFCASSPLGQGAGELFFGEGSRLTVL.

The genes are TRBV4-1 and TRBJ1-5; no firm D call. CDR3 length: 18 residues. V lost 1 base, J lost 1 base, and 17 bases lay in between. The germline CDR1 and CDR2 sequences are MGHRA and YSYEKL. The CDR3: CASSQAGSRARSNQPQHF. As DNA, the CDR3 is TGCGCCAGCAGCCAAGCGGGGTCGAGGGCGAGGAGCAATCAGCCCCAGCATTTT.

The CDR3 DNA sequence: TGTGCCAGCAGCGTAGACAGCCAACTGAGGGAGCAGTACTTC. It is translated as CASSVDSQLREQYF. The rearrangement links TRBV9 to TRBJ2-7; D not resolved. V gave up 0 bases and J gave up 7 bases, with 14 bases separating them. In germline, CDR1 is SGDLS, CDR2 YYNGEE. The CDR3 extends over 14 amino acids.

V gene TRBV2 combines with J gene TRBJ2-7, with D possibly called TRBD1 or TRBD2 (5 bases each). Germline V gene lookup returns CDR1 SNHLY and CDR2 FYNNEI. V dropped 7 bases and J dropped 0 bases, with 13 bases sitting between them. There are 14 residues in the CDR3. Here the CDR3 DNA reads TGTGCCAGCACACCCGGGACGTACTCCTACGAGCAGTACTTC. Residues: CASTPGTYSYEQYF.

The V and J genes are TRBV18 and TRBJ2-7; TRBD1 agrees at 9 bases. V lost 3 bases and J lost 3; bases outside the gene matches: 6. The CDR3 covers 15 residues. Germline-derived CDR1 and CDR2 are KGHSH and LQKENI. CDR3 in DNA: TGTGCCAGCTCACCGTCTACAGGGGGCTTCTACGAGCAGTACTTC. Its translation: CASSPSTGGFYEQYF.

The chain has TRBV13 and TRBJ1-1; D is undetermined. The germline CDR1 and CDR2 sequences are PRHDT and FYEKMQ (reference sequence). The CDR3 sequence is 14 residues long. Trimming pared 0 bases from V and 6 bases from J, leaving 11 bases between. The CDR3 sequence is CASSLGKNNAEAFF. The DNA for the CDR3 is TGTGCCAGCAGCTTAGGAAAGAACAACGCTGAAGCTTTCTTT.

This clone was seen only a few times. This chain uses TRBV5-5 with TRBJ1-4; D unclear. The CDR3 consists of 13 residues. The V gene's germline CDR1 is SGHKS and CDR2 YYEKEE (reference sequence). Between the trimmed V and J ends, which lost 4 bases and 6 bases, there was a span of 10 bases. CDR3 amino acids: CASSQARDEKLFF. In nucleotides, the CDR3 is TGTGCCAGCAGCCAGGCAAGGGATGAAAAACTGTTTTTT.

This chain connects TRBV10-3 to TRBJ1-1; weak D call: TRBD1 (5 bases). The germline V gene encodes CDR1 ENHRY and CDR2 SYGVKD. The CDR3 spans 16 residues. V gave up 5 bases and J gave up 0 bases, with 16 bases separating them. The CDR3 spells CAISKGLPQMNTEAFF. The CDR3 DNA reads TGTGCCATCAGTAAGGGACTGCCTCAAATGAACACTGAAGCTTTCTTT.

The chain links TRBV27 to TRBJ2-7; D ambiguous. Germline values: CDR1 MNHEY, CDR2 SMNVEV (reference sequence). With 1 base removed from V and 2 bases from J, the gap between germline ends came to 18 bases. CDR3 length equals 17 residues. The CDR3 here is CASSLYPRLAETYEQYF. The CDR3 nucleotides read TGTGCCAGCAGTTTATACCCCCGGTTGGCAGAGACCTACGAGCAGTACTTC.

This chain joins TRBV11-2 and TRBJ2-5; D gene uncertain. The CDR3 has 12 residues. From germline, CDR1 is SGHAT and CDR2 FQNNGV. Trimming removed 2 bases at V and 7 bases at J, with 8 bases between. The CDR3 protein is CASSLSSGTQYF. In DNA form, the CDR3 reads TGTGCCAGCAGCTTATCTTCAGGGACCCAGTACTTC.

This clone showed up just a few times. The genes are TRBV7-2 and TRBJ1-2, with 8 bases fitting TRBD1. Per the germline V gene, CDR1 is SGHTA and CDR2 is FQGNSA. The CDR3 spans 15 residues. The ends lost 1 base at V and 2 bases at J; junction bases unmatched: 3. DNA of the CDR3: TGTGCCAGCAGCTTAGAGTCAGGGGGCAACTATGGCTACACCTTC. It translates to CASSLESGGNYGYTF.

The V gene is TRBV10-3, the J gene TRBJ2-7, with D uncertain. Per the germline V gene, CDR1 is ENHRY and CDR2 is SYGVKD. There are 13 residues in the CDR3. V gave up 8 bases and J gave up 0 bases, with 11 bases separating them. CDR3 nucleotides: TGTGCCATCCGTGGACGGCTCTCCTACGAGCAGTACTTC. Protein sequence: CAIRGRLSYEQYF.

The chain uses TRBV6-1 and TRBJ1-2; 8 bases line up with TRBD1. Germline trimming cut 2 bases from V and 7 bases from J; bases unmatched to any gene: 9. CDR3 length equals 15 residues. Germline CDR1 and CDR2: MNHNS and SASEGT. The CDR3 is CASSEQPQGAIGYTF. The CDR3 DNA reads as TGTGCCAGCAGTGAACAACCCCAGGGGGCGATTGGCTACACCTTC.

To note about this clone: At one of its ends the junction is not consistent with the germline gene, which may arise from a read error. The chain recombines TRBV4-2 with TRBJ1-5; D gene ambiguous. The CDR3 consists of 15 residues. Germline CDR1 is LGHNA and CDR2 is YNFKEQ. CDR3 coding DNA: TGTGCCAGCAGCCAAGATACCCCACCCAATGAGCCCCAGCATTTT. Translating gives CASSQDTPPNEPQHF.

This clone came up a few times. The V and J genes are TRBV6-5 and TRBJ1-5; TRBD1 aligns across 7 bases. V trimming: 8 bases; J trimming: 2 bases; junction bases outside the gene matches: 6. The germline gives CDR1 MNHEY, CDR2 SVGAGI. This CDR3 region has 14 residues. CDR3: CASSAGGGNQPQHF. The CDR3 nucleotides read TGTGCCAGCTCGGCAGGGGGTGGCAATCAGCCCCAGCATTTT.

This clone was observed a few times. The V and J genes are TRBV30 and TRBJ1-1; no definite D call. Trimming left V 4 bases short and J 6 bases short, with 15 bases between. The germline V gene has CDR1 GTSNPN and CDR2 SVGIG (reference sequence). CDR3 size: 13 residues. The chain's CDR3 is CAWTLGGQPEAFF. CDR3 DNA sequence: TGTGCCTGGACTCTTGGTGGGCAACCTGAAGCTTTCTTT.

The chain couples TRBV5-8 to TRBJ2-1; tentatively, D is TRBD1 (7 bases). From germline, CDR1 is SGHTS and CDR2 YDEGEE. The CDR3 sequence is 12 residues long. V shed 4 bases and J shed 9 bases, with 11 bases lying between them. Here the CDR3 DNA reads TGTGCCAGCAGCCTTCAGGGGGGTGAGCAGTTCTTC. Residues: CASSLQGGEQFF.